Below, one T cell receptor beta chain is given with its context. Its antigen remains unknown. The donors were in the approximately 110-subject validation cohort; that cohort was separate from the roughly 700-subject first cohort. This record belongs to a study of cytomegalovirus exposure and HLA in healthy donors. Overall study: The 100 to 150 validation repertoires were reported in a later analysis to have been generated on the same platform as the roughly 670 first-cohort repertoires.

Using immunoSEQ multiplex PCR, the repertoire was profiled, and TCRdb retains in-frame clones only, with some absent. In the table there are some 340,000 clones, roughly 87% of which are singletons. Germline CDR1 is SGDLS and CDR2 is YYNGEE. The CDR3 is made up of 19 amino acids. V dropped 1 base and J dropped 3; count of bases not matched to a gene: 12. Study conclusions and caveats: Reports described diagnosis of cytomegalovirus status by the classifier as highly specific and sensitive. Among the CMV-associated chains, a few were confirmed in vitro as specific for CMV antigens.

The V and J genes are TRBV9 and TRBJ2-1; the match to TRBD2 covers 11 bases. The sample taken for sequencing was PBMCs. This receptor was taken from a woman in her thirties in good health and CMV-seropositive. CDR3 in amino acids: CASSVSRGTSGSLYNEQFF. DNA of the CDR3: TGTGCCAGCAGCGTAAGTCGTGGGACTAGCGGTTCTCTCTACAATGAGCAGTTCTTC.